This entry describes one TCR beta chain. The repertoire was sequenced with immunoSEQ multiplex PCR; TCRdb's copy has only in-frame clones and lacks some. The table lists 150,000 to 200,000 clones, 70% to 90% of them singletons. These data belong to a study of blood T cell repertoires in COVID-19. Trimming left V 6 bases short and J 5 bases short, with 19 bases between. The CDR3 sequence is 15 residues long. Germline V gene sequence: CDR1 KGHSH, CDR2 LQKENI. The TCR sequence derives from a woman of 80 years or more in a cohort sampled during active or convalescent COVID-19. Sequencing input: peripheral blood. The chain employs TRBV18 and TRBJ1-2; unclear D gene. The CDR3 DNA sequence: TGTGCCAGCTCCCCGTTCGGGTCGATGGATTATGGCTACACCTTC. Translation gives CASSPFGSMDYGYTF. Together with reference TRBV18 and TRBJ1-2, the CDR3 gives the full variable domain: NAGVMQNPRHLVRRRGQEARLRCSPMKGHSHVYWYRQLPEEGLKFMVYLQKENIIDESGMPKERFSAEFPKEGPSILRIQQVVRGDSAAYFCASSPFGSMDYGYTFGSGTRLTVV.